A selection of T cell receptor beta chains follows, all from one sample in a study of blood T cell repertoires in COVID-19. Method: immunoSEQ multiplex PCR; TCRdb's copy keeps in-frame clones and lacks some. Of about 97,000 clones in the sample, 70% to 85% were seen once. Sequencing was done on a sample of peripheral blood. These receptors came from a man between 65 and 80 years old with acute or convalescent COVID-19. CDR3s include the opening cysteine and the closing phenylalanine or tryptophan. A D gene is named only where the DNA matches it firmly. Size is omitted from some rows. Given values are once, few, many or a class for expanded clones.

D gene	clone size	J gene	V gene	CDR3 DNA	CDR3 protein
-	-	TRBJ1-6	TRBV5-1	TGCGCCAGCAGCTTGGTGGGGGGAGGGTTTCGGCCACCCCTCCACTTT	CASSLVGGGFRPPLHF
TRBD2	once	TRBJ2-1	TRBV19	TGTGCCAGTAGTATAACTAGCGGGAGGGCCGGGAATGAGCAGTTCTTC	CASSITSGRAGNEQFF
-	-	TRBJ2-2	TRBV30	TGTGCTTCACGCCTCTATAACACCGGGGAGCTGTTTTTT	CASRLYNTGELFF
-	-	TRBJ2-2	TRBV7-8	TGTGCCAGCAGCTGGACAGCGAACACCGGGGAGCTGTTTTTT	CASSWTANTGELFF
-	-	TRBJ2-1	TRBV27	TGTGCCAGCAGTCTGGGACTCCCAACGGGCAATGAGCAGTTCTTC	CASSLGLPTGNEQFF
-	-	TRBJ1-1	TRBV18	TGTGCCAGCTCACCACCGACGCGGATCACTGAAGCTTTCTTT	CASSPPTRITEAFF
-	-	TRBJ2-5	TRBV24-1	TGTGCCTCATCGGAGGGGGCAGGGGAGACCCAGTACTTC	CASSEGAGETQYF
-	-	TRBJ1-6	TRBV5-1	TGCGCCAGCAGCTTGAGCGGCAGGTCAGACTCACCCCTCCACTTT	CASSLSGRSDSPLHF
TRBD1	-	TRBJ1-1	TRBV6-5	TGTGCCAGCAGCCTCAGAGGGGGCCGTACTGAAGCTTTCTTT	CASSLRGGRTEAFF
-	-	TRBJ1-1	TRBV15	TGTGCCACCAGCAGATCCGACAGGACCAACACTGAAGCTTTCTTT	CATSRSDRTNTEAFF
TRBD2	-	TRBJ2-5	TRBV3-1/TRBV3-2	TGTGCCAGCAGCTCCGGGACTAGCGGTTTCCGGGAGACCCAGTACTTC	CASSSGTSGFRETQYF
-	-	TRBJ1-5	TRBV15	TGTGCCACCAGCTCCTACGGGAGTAGCAATCAGCCCCAGCATTTT	CATSSYGSSNQPQHF
-	-	TRBJ2-6	TRBV6-5	TGTGCCACCCAGGGAAGAGCCTCTGGGGCCAACGTCCTGACTTTC	CATQGRASGANVLTF
-	-	TRBJ2-1	TRBV18	TGTGCCAGCTCACCACCGCGTTTTAGCTCGCGCGATGAGCAGTTCTTC	CASSPPRFSSRDEQFF
-	-	TRBJ2-2	TRBV15	TGTGCCACCAGCAGAGCCCAGCTCAGCGACACCGGGGAGCTGTTTTTT	CATSRAQLSDTGELFF
-	-	TRBJ2-7	TRBV12-3/TRBV12-4	TGTGCCAGCAGTCAAAACTCCTACGAGCAGTACTTC	CASSQNSYEQYF
-	-	TRBJ2-2	TRBV28	TGTGCCACACACGGGACTCGGAACACCGGGGAGCTGTTTTTT	CATHGTRNTGELFF
-	-	TRBJ2-5	TRBV11-2	TGTGCCAGCACCCTAGGGAGAAGGCGAGAGACCCAGTACTTC	CASTLGRRRETQYF
-	-	TRBJ2-4	TRBV7-2	TGTGCCAGCAGCTTAGCGCTAGAAAACATTCAGTACTTC	CASSLALENIQYF
TRBD1	-	TRBJ1-1	TRBV5-5	TGTGCCAGCAGCCCAAGGACAGGGGATAACACTGAAGCTTTCTTT	CASSPRTGDNTEAFF
-	-	TRBJ2-5	TRBV7-9	TGTGCCAGCAGCCCCCGTAACGGGGGTCGAGAGACCCAGTACTTC	CASSPRNGGRETQYF
TRBD2	-	TRBJ2-3	TRBV7-2	TGTGCCAGCAGCCCCCAAGCGGGAGGGGCAGATACGCAGTATTTT	CASSPQAGGADTQYF
-	-	TRBJ1-2	TRBV19	TGTGCCAGTAGTCCCCGGACAGTGCCGGGGAATTATGGCTACACCTTC	CASSPRTVPGNYGYTF
-	-	TRBJ1-2	TRBV7-9	TGTGCCAGCAGCTTATCTGCCGGGACAAACCATGGCTACACCTTC	CASSLSAGTNHGYTF
-	once	TRBJ1-5	TRBV19	TGTGCCAGTAAAAGAGGGCCAGAGGAGGCATATCAGCCCCAGCATTTT	CASKRGPEEAYQPQHF
TRBD2	-	TRBJ2-7	TRBV11-2	TGTGCCAGCAGCTCAAGAAGCGGGGAATCCTACGAGCAGTACTTC	CASSSRSGESYEQYF
-	-	TRBJ2-2	TRBV11-3	TGTGCCAGCAGCTTTATCACCGGGGAGCTGTTTTTT	CASSFITGELFF
-	-	TRBJ1-4	TRBV2	TGTGCCAGCAGTTACCGGGGACTCGGAGGGAAACTGTTTTTT	CASSYRGLGGKLFF
-	-	TRBJ1-5	TRBV7-2	TGTGCCAGCAGCAAACAGGGATCCAGCAATCAGCCCCAGCATTTT	CASSKQGSSNQPQHF
-	-	TRBJ2-1	TRBV14	TGTGCCAGCAGCACAGATAGTCCCTATTATCCCGACCCGTCCAATGAGCAGTTCTTC	CASSTDSPYYPDPSNEQFF
TRBD1	-	TRBJ1-2	TRBV6-4	TGTGCCAGCAGTGAGTCAACAGGGGGCTCGTACGGCTACACCTTC	CASSESTGGSYGYTF
-	-	TRBJ1-2	TRBV3-1/TRBV3-2	TGTGCCAGCAGCCGCCGGAGACAGGACTATGGCTACACCTTC	CASSRRRQDYGYTF
-	-	TRBJ1-5	TRBV12-2	TGTGCAAGTCGCTTAATGGACAGGGCGTATCAGCCCCAGCATTTT	CASRLMDRAYQPQHF
TRBD2	-	TRBJ2-1	TRBV18	TGTGCCAGTTCCTTCCTAGCGGGAGTTCGTTCCTACAATGAGCAGTTCTTC	CASSFLAGVRSYNEQFF
TRBD2	-	TRBJ2-1	TRBV25-1	TGTGCCAGCAGTGAACCCCTAGCGGTCTACAATGAGCAGTTCTTC	CASSEPLAVYNEQFF